This T cell receptor (beta chain) was documented in a study of blood T cell repertoires in COVID-19 (TCRdb year 2020). Describing the broader study: Collaborator samples came from the United States, Italy and Spain and covered acute and convalescent phases of COVID-19. The material from the prospective study consisted of cDNA or gDNA derived from T cells, B-cell-depleted T cells, or PBMCs. Deeply sampled blood TCRbeta repertoires from subjects exposed to, actively infected with, or recovered from COVID-19 were included in the dataset. The repertoires were released in a freely available public database intended as a resource for research on the immune response to SARS-CoV-2. Samples came from the ongoing ImmuneRACE study (first 160 participants) plus 1,254 subjects from 6 global collaborators. The sample metadata nearly always contained a de-identified subject ID, COVID-19 status, age in years and sex. Where HLA class I and class II types were available, the types were taken from metadata supplied by the sample provider, not from assay-based typing.

Paper-wide results and their limitations: How much clinical and demographic metadata was included differed by source and by participant, and the metadata was provided uncurated.

Comment on this clone: No antigen is known for it. No clone much larger than this one lies a single base away; base qualities are absent.

The immunoSEQ Assay, a bias-controlled multiplex PCR, was used to amplify TCRbeta CDR3 regions from genomic DNA. The original pipeline was this. Nucleated cell counts per sample were estimated from amplification of reference gene primers within the assay. To quantify the absolute abundance of each unique TCRbeta CDR3 rearrangement, sequence reads were collapsed and filtered. For each sample, productive Simpson clonality was calculated by taking the square root of Simpson's diversity index across productive rearrangements. This is the immuneACCESS table as TCRdb keeps it, with only in-frame sequences that have V and J called. A part of the clones is gone; compared with another copy, unresolved V genes explain less than half, and the rest is unexplained. The D gene and trimming were derived from the DNA, and the V and J assignments and clone size from that table. This sample holds about 260,000 clones; roughly nine tenths were observed only once. The top ten hold roughly 2.3% of the sample.

Participants in the prospective study were aged roughly 18 to 100 years, lived in over 20 United States geographic areas, and enrolled through a virtual design. In the prospective study, cohorts were assigned on the basis of participant-reported clinical history obtained from a screening survey and a study questionnaire. ImmuneRACE Cohort 3 recovered participants were defined by two consecutive negative NP/OP PCR tests, healthcare professional clearance, or symptom resolution. Mobile phlebotomists in the prospective study collected whole blood, serum and a nasopharyngeal or oropharyngeal swab from every participant. Over a 2-month period, participants in the prospective study had the option of providing additional blood draws and questionnaires. Blood samples from the prospective study were shipped frozen or at room temperature prior to DNA extraction. Relative to germline, V is 8 bases shorter and J is 1 base shorter, with 8 bases between their ends. According to the germline V gene (reference sequence), CDR1 reads MNHEY and CDR2 reads SMNVEV. Its CDR3 holds 12 amino acids, cysteine through phenylalanine. Only CDR3 DNA is held: 36 bases, read in frame from base 1.

This TCR was sampled from a woman aged 18-29 years who had recovered from COVID-19. The rearrangement combines TRBV27 with TRBJ1-1; the D gene is possibly TRBD1, with 5 bases matching. The sample was PBMCs or T cells enriched from blood (not recorded which). The DNA sequence is as follows: TGTGCCAGCGGCCAGGGGAACACTGAAGCTTTCTTT. This sequence encodes CASGQGNTEAFF.